This T cell receptor (beta chain) was obtained from a study of blood T cell repertoires in COVID-19. About the research overall: PBMCs, B-cell-depleted T cells, or T cells were the source of the cDNA or gDNA that made up the material.

Study processing details: It was from reference gene primer amplification that nucleated cell counts were estimated. Sequenced by immunoSEQ multiplex PCR; TCRdb stores in-frame clones only, minus some. Clonal size and the V and J genes are those of that table, whereas D and trimming came from the DNA. Of about 220,000 clones in the sample, roughly 85% were seen once. Participants came from fewer than 25 US areas, aged roughly 18 to 89 years. Self-reported history from a screening survey and questionnaire set each donor's cohort. Trimming took 0 bases from V and 3 from J, leaving 11 bases between them. The CDR3 length is 15 residues. Germline CDR1 and CDR2: MNHNS and SASEGT.

The chain is built from TRBV6-1 and TRBJ1-2; D uncertain. Sequencing input: PBMCs or T cells enriched from blood (not recorded which). The source is a woman aged 40 to 50 who had been exposed to COVID-19. The CDR3 region is CASSEAGSGHYGYTF. The CDR3 DNA is TGTGCCAGCAGTGAAGCCGGGAGCGGGCACTATGGCTACACCTTC.